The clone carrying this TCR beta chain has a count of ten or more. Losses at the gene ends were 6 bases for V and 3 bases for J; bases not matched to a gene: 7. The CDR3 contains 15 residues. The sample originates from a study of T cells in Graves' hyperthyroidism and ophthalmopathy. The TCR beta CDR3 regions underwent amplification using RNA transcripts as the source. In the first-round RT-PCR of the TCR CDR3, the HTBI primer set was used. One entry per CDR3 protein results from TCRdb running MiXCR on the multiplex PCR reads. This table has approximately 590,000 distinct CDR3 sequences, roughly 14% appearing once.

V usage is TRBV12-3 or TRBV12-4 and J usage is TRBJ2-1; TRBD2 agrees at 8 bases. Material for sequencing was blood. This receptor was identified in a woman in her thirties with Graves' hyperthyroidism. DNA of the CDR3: TGTGCCAGCAGCTCGCGGGAGGTAGACTACAATGAGCAGTTCTTC. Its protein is CASSSREVDYNEQFF.